Listed below are T cell receptor beta chains from one sample, sequenced in a study of T and B cells in COVID-19 patients. One entry per CDR3 protein results from TCRdb running MiXCR on the multiplex PCR reads. The table shows about 5,200 distinct CDR3 sequences, with 27% occurring only once. Material for sequencing was blood. All receptors derive from a human donor with active COVID-19. The conserved cysteine and the conserved F or W are not part of the CDR3 here.

J gene: TRBJ2-4; V gene: TRBV19; CDR3 protein: ASLSGVGNIQY
J gene: TRBJ2-1; V gene: TRBV6-5; CDR3 protein: ASSYSGTSGIYNEQF
J gene: TRBJ1-3; V gene: TRBV6-2/TRBV6-3; CDR3 protein: ASRRPTQARSGNTIY
J gene: TRBJ2-3; V gene: TRBV6-2/TRBV6-3; CDR3 protein: ASSTGGPTDTQY
J gene: TRBJ2-1; V gene: TRBV18; CDR3 protein: ASSPGTRDNEQF
J gene: TRBJ2-5; V gene: TRBV10-3; CDR3 protein: AISTPALAHQETQY
J gene: TRBJ2-5; V gene: TRBV10-3; CDR3 protein: AISGLAGGRGETQY
J gene: TRBJ2-6; V gene: TRBV30; CDR3 protein: AWSVGQAHSGANVLT
J gene: TRBJ1-6; V gene: TRBV20-1; CDR3 protein: SASGHLENSPLH
J gene: TRBJ1-1; V gene: TRBV29-1; CDR3 protein: SVVQLNTEAF
J gene: TRBJ2-7; V gene: TRBV30; CDR3 protein: AWRVAGTRLEQY
J gene: TRBJ2-1; V gene: TRBV7-9; CDR3 protein: ASSPPGQGGYEQF
J gene: TRBJ2-7; V gene: TRBV12-3/TRBV12-4; CDR3 protein: ASSFGTSGQEQY
J gene: TRBJ2-5; V gene: TRBV7-9; CDR3 protein: ASSLRSGGQGKETQY
J gene: TRBJ1-3; V gene: TRBV5-4; CDR3 protein: ASSFQGGGNTIY
J gene: TRBJ2-2; V gene: TRBV19; CDR3 protein: ASSIDPSPRLSLGRF
J gene: TRBJ2-7; V gene: TRBV5-5; CDR3 protein: ASSGPGQNYEQY
J gene: TRBJ1-5; V gene: TRBV5-5; CDR3 protein: ASSQGNPWGNQPQH
J gene: TRBJ1-6; V gene: TRBV4-3; CDR3 protein: ASSQGYNSPLH
J gene: TRBJ1-5; V gene: TRBV7-4; CDR3 protein: ASSPAGGNQPQH
J gene: TRBJ2-5; V gene: TRBV19; CDR3 protein: ACSPRAVQETQY
J gene: TRBJ2-3; V gene: TRBV20-1; CDR3 protein: SARSFWGRTDTQY
J gene: TRBJ2-7; V gene: TRBV7-2; CDR3 protein: ASSTGRTGSYEQY
J gene: TRBJ2-5; V gene: TRBV5-4; CDR3 protein: ASSRTRISRTAFGQETQY
J gene: TRBJ2-7; V gene: TRBV5-1; CDR3 protein: ASWGTGGQEQY
J gene: TRBJ2-7; V gene: TRBV6-5; CDR3 protein: ASSSVGGGSSYEQY
J gene: TRBJ1-2; V gene: TRBV6-1; CDR3 protein: ASSEIDRVTGYT